This T cell receptor beta chain was documented in a study of technical replicates of blood from a few donors. Sequencing used immunoSEQ multiplex PCR; TCRdb keeps in-frame clones, though not all of them. The profile shows about 78,000 clones, 85% to 95% of them singletons. The CDR3 has 13 residues. The germline CDR1 and CDR2 sequences are SGHAT and FQNNGV. Deletions cut 5 bases from V and 5 bases from J, with 12 bases between. The sequence derives from a human donor in good health. This chain uses TRBV11-2 with TRBJ1-1; D call uncertain. Sequencing was performed on T cells isolated from PBMCs. The CDR3 DNA sequence: TGTGCCAGCAGCCGGGAGTTGCTGACTGAAGCTTTCTTT. It encodes CASSRELLTEAFF.